This TCR beta chain was observed in a study of cytomegalovirus exposure and HLA in healthy donors. PCR involved 60 Vbeta and 13 Jbeta primers. TCRdb's copy holds only in-frame clones and misses some; the assay was immunoSEQ multiplex PCR. The sample has some 190,000 clones, roughly 80% seen once. CDR1 and CDR2 (germline): ENHRY, SYGVKD. The CDR3 covers 16 residues. Germline trimming cut 4 bases from V and 5 bases from J; bases unmatched to any gene: 9. This sequence originates from a male donor in good health and CMV-seronegative. Input material: PBMCs. The chain carries TRBV10-3 and TRBJ2-2, with 8 bases lining up with TRBD2. The DNA for the CDR3 is TGTGCCATCAGTGTATGGACCCCGGGAGGGACCGGGGAGCTGTTTTTT. Translated, it gives CAISVWTPGGTGELFF.